This T cell receptor beta chain was recorded in a study of Graves' ophthalmopathy and Graves' hyperthyroidism (dated by TCRdb to the late 2010s). Study-wide context: Peripheral blood was collected at initial diagnosis, prior to any treatment. TCR beta repertoire signatures were used to distinguish Graves' ophthalmopathy from Graves' hyperthyroidism and to predict progression to ophthalmopathy. In total, approximately 130 blood samples were TCR-sequenced: fewer than 50 ophthalmopathy, approximately 75 hyperthyroidism and 17 hyperthyroidism-to-ophthalmopathy patients. To explore V-J signatures that distinguish ophthalmopathy from hyperthyroidism, a discovery set of about a hundred patients was enrolled, made up of over 40 with ophthalmopathy and under 65 with stable hyperthyroidism. For independent validation, a separate cohort was made up of 18 hyperthyroidism patients plus 17 patients who later progressed from hyperthyroidism to ophthalmopathy. In more than five hyperthyroidism patients, T-cell repertoires of thyroid tissue and blood were compared. Once sampling was done, hyperthyroidism patients were given methimazole at a starting dose of 30 mg daily, while ophthalmopathy patients were given high-dose intravenous methylprednisolone. The 100 discovery patients were randomly split 7:3 into training and test sets.

For repertoire sequencing, the TCR beta CDR3 regions were amplified from RNA transcripts. HTBI primers and the Qiagen OneStep RT-PCR kit were used in a first-round RT-PCR, which was followed by a second-round multiplex PCR, size selection and purification. Libraries were sequenced paired-end with 100 bp reads on an Illumina HiSeq2000. The paper's processing steps were these. SOAPnuke was used for read processing, and reads with adapters, uncalled bases, a mean Phred below 15, or no exact constant-primer or identifier match were discarded. COPE v1.2.5 was used to merge the high-quality paired reads. Unique nucleotide sequences were defined as clonotypes and aligned to IMGT TRB V, D and J references using MiTCR v1.1. Only V-J combinations with frequency above 0.0001 were analysed, covering approximately 99% of repertoires. A TCR clonal expansion and chaos score per V-J combination was defined as the ratio of F50 clonal expansion to chaos observed in the TCRdist matrix. Welch's t-statistics and random forest were used to reduce the features to around 13 V-J combinations, which were then used as input to a naive Bayes classifier. Thyroid-blood repertoire similarity was quantified with the Morisita-Horn index. The public sequencing data were trimmed at Q25 with fastp and processed into clonotypes with MiXCR by TCRdb, which kept only in-frame beta chains. Rows merge per CDR3 protein into single entries with the most common DNA and genes. The authors' filters were not applied to this entry. Across this sample there are hundreds of thousands of distinct CDR3 sequences, with about 20% seen only once. The leading ten clones occupy roughly 7.4% of the sample.

Study-wide conclusions, independent of this receptor: No statistical method was used to predetermine the sample size, and group allocation was not hidden from the investigators. In cross-validation, the 13-signature model distinguished ophthalmopathy from stable hyperthyroidism with approximately 90% sensitivity and approximately 81% specificity, while in the test set the corresponding values were 80% and 75%. In validation, the model predicted ophthalmopathy progression with about 71% sensitivity and roughly 78% specificity; 12 predicted patients were CT-confirmed with GO in a median of around 6 months. Among expanded thyroid clonotypes with frequency above 0.001, most also showed up in blood, which suggests that blood repertoires may reflect the thyroid immune response.

The sample holds many counts of this clonotype. Its antigen target is currently unknown. No much larger clone is present one base from it, and per-base qualities are unavailable. CDR3 length: 15 amino acids, cysteine to phenylalanine. The CDR3 DNA has 45 bases and is translated from base 1. V is cut by 4 bases and J by 5 bases, and the space between the germline ends is 18 bases. Looking up the germline V gene yields CDR1 SGHVS and CDR2 FQNEAQ. A patient counted as having stable hyperthyroidism if there was no progression to ophthalmopathy within 18 months of follow-up. Hyperthyroidism patients were newly diagnosed, were aged 18 to 65 years, and had a disease duration under 2 months. Patients were excluded if they had other autoimmune diseases, uncontrolled infections, pregnancy or lactation. Clinical symptoms, serum thyroxine, TRAb, thyroid ultrasound and orbital computed tomography formed the basis of the diagnosis. Ficoll-Paque density gradient centrifugation was used to isolate PBMCs from approximately 11 ml of fresh peripheral blood. Total RNA was extracted with Trizol reagent and quality-checked on an Agilent 2100 Bioanalyzer.

This clonotype was obtained from a woman between 18 and 30 years old with stable Graves' hyperthyroidism. Some clones in this sample may be carry-over from other donors' samples. Donor details come from another sample of the same person, matched by shared clones. The sequence is built from TRBV7-8 and TRBJ2-7; D gene: possibly TRBD1, on 6 matching bases. The specimen sequenced was peripheral blood. DNA sequence: TGTGCCAGCAGCTCACCGGGGACAACGAACCACGAGCAGTACTTC. Its product reads: CASSSPGTTNHEQYF.